This T cell receptor beta chain was recovered during a study of long-term antiretroviral therapy in people with HIV. Survey level was the resolution at which the v3.0 immunoSEQ assay ran. Using immunoSEQ multiplex PCR, the repertoire was profiled, and TCRdb retains in-frame clones only, with some absent. Among approximately 28,000 clones, less than 90% were seen once, and the ten largest hold approximately 1%. Germline-derived CDR1 and CDR2 are MGHRA and YSYEKL. The CDR3 is 16 residues long. V gave up 0 bases and J gave up 0 bases, with 9 bases separating them. This sample comprised unsorted PBMCs, obtained 2 years after starting antiretroviral therapy. The rearrangement uses TRBV4-1 and TRBJ2-4; D remains ambiguous. The clonotype was recovered from a man in his forties or fifties with HIV. The CDR3 sequence: CASSQEYVGAKNIQYF. Written as DNA, the CDR3 is TGCGCCAGCAGCCAAGAATACGTGGGAGCCAAAAACATTCAGTACTTC.